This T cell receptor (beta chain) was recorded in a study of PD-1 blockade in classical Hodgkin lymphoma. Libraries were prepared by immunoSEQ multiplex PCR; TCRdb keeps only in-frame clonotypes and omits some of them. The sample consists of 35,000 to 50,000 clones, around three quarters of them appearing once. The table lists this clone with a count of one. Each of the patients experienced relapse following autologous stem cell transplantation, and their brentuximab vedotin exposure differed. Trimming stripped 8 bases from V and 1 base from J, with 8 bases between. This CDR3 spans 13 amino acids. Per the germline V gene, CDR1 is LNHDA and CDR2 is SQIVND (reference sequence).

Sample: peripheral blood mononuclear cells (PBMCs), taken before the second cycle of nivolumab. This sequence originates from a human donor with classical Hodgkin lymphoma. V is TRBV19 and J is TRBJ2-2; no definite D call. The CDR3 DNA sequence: TGTGCCAGTGAGCCCAGGAACACCGGGGAGCTGTTTTTT. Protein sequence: CASEPRNTGELFF.